A selection of T cell receptor beta chains follows, all from one sample in a study of metastatic and nonmetastatic thyroid tumors. TCRdb called clones again from the PCR reads with MiXCR. The table has about 12,000 clones, 30% to 35% seen once. The specimen sequenced was tumor tissue. The receptors were gathered from a male donor with papillary thyroid cancer or a benign thyroid nodule (not recorded which). Some clones in this sample may be carry-over from other donors' samples. Each CDR3 is given with its conserved first and last residue. A D gene is named only where the DNA matches it firmly. Rows may omit the clone size; those that give it use once, few, many or a size class.

clone size,V gene,J gene,D gene,CDR3 DNA,CDR3 protein
medium-sized,TRBV5-1,TRBJ2-1,NA,TGCGCCAGCAGGGGCGGACGTGGTGAGCAGTTCTTC,CASRGGRGEQFF
medium-sized,TRBV20-1,TRBJ2-7,NA,TGCAGTCCCAGGGTGGACTACGAGCAGTACTTC,CSPRVDYEQYF
once,TRBV30,TRBJ1-2,NA,TGTGCCTGGGGAAAAGTCTATGGCTACACCTTC,CAWGKVYGYTF
NA,TRBV11-2,TRBJ2-1,TRBD2,TGTGCCAGCAGCGCTAGCGGGATCAATGAGCAGTTCTTC,CASSASGINEQFF
NA,TRBV7-9,TRBJ2-1,NA,TGTGCCAGCAGTGCGACTAGGACCAATGAGCAGTTCTTC,CASSATRTNEQFF
NA,TRBV2,TRBJ2-5,TRBD2,TGTGCCAGCAGTGACCCGGGACTAGCGGGGGGTGAGACCCAGTACTTC,CASSDPGLAGGETQYF
NA,TRBV20-1,TRBJ1-4,NA,TGCAGTGCTAGAGCCTCCGGGAACTATAATGAAAAACTGTTTTTT,CSARASGNYNEKLFF
NA,TRBV12-3/TRBV12-4,TRBJ1-1,NA,TGTGCCAGCATTTTGAGAAACAAGGGGTCCACTGAAGCTTTCTTT,CASILRNKGSTEAFF
NA,TRBV6-1,TRBJ2-7,NA,TGTGCCAGCAGTGAAGCCGGGACTGGGTCAACCTACGAGCAGTACTTC,CASSEAGTGSTYEQYF
few,TRBV27,TRBJ1-5,NA,TGTGCCAGCAGCTTGTTTGCGGGGACTCAGCCCCAGCATTTT,CASSLFAGTQPQHF
NA,TRBV4-3,TRBJ2-7,NA,TGCGCCAGCAGCCAATTTCTGGCGGGATGGTACGAGCAGTACTTC,CASSQFLAGWYEQYF
NA,TRBV28,TRBJ2-1,TRBD2,TGTGCCAGCAGTTTACTAGCGGGAGTGAATGAGCAGTTCTTC,CASSLLAGVNEQFF
few,TRBV6-1,TRBJ1-4,NA,TGTGCCAGCAGCCACCTGGGAGCGACTGCAACTAATGAAAAACTGTTTTTT,CASSHLGATATNEKLFF
NA,TRBV11-3,TRBJ2-5,NA,TGTGCCAGCAGCTCCCCCGGACAAGCTCAAGAGACCCAGTACTTC,CASSSPGQAQETQYF
NA,TRBV6-5,TRBJ2-5,NA,TGTGCCAGCAGTTACTCTTGGTCAGAGACCCAGTACTTC,CASSYSWSETQYF
medium-sized,TRBV2,TRBJ1-5,NA,TGTGCCAGCAGTGAAAGCTGGAATCAGCCCCAGCATTTT,CASSESWNQPQHF
many,TRBV7-2,TRBJ2-2,NA,TGTGCCAGCAGCTTAGAAGGGAACACCGGGGAGCTGTTTTTT,CASSLEGNTGELFF
few,TRBV28,TRBJ2-7,TRBD1,TGTGCCAGCAGCCCGCTGGGACAGGGGGCGGGCGAGCAGTACTTC,CASSPLGQGAGEQYF
NA,TRBV6-1,TRBJ1-5,TRBD1,TGTGCCAGCAGTGCCAACACAGGGGGAGTTCAGCCCCAGCATTTT,CASSANTGGVQPQHF
NA,TRBV18,TRBJ2-7,TRBD1,TGTGCCAGCTCACGGACAGGGTCCCCCTACGAGCAGTACTTC,CASSRTGSPYEQYF
few,TRBV11-1,TRBJ2-7,TRBD1,TGTGCCAGCAGCCCGCCCGGGACAGCGGACTCCTACGAGCAGTACTTC,CASSPPGTADSYEQYF
few,TRBV6-1,TRBJ2-3,TRBD2,TGTGCCAGCAGTCGACTAGCGGGAGGAGGTAATACGCAGTATTTT,CASSRLAGGGNTQYF
NA,TRBV6-1,TRBJ2-1,TRBD2,TGTGCCAGCTCGGGAATAGCGGGAGAGGGCTTGAATGAGCAGTTCTTC,CASSGIAGEGLNEQFF
NA,TRBV20-1,TRBJ1-4,NA,TGCAGTGCTAGAGATCTGGGGCCTGTATGGAATGAAAAACTGTTTTTT,CSARDLGPVWNEKLFF
few,TRBV6-1,TRBJ1-5,NA,TGTGCCACTAAAGGGGACTCCCCCCGGGGTCAGCCCCAGCATTTT,CATKGDSPRGQPQHF